This T cell receptor beta chain was captured in a study of cytomegalovirus exposure and HLA in healthy donors. Study results and caveats: The number of N-insertions in an Asian-associated ancestry cluster was reportedly below the roughly 670-donor mean in a later analysis. Immune exposure data for these donors was limited to CMV serostatus. About 87% or about 30% of the time was how often most TCR beta V segments were productive, according to an earlier analysis. A missense DCLRE1C variant was associated with V- and J-gene trimming of TCR beta chains in a later analysis, and an independent cohort replicated the association.

Points on this clone: Its antigen remains unidentified.

With 60 Vbeta and 13 Jbeta primers, the PCR was carried out. Measured with immunoSEQ multiplex PCR; TCRdb has only the in-frame clones, and not every one. The sample lists roughly 150,000 clones; more than 65% were seen once. CDR3 length equals 19 residues. Per the germline V gene, CDR1 is SGHRS and CDR2 is YFSETQ. V shed 0 bases and J shed 4 bases, with 20 bases lying between them. V usage is TRBV5-1 and J usage is TRBJ2-6; D is possibly TRBD1 (5 bases). The clonotype originates from a man aged 18 to 30 in good health and CMV-seropositive. Sequencing input: PBMCs. For the CDR3, the DNA is TGCGCCAGCAGCTTGGTTCCTATGGGGCTGGAGCGAGGGGCCAACGTCCTGACTTTC. Translated: CASSLVPMGLERGANVLTF.